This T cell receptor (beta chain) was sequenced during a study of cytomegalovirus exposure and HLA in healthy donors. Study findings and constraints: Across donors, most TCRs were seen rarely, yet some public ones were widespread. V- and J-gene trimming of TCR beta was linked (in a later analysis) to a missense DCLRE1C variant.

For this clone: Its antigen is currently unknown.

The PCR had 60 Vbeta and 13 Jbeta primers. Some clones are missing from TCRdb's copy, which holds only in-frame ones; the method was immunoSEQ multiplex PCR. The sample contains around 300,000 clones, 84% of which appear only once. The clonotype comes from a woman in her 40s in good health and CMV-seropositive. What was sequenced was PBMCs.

The chain's CDR3 is CASNLAGGRTDTQYF. Written as DNA, the CDR3 is TGTGCCAGCAACCTGGCGGGCGGGAGAACAGATACGCAGTATTTT. The chain recombines TRBV7-2 with TRBJ2-3, with TRBD2 matching 7 bases. The junction had 10 bases not matched to a gene; V was cut back by 7 bases and J by 3 bases. Germline lookup yields CDR1 SGHTA and CDR2 FQGNSA. This CDR3 comprises 15 residues. Full variable domain (remainder filled in from reference TRBV7-2 and TRBJ2-3): GAGVSQSPSNKVTEKGKDVELRCDPISGHTALYWYRQSLGQGLEFLIYFQGNSAPDKSGLPSDRFSAERTGGSVSTLTIQRTQQEDSAVYLCASNLAGGRTDTQYFGPGTRLTVL.